Below are 8 T cell receptor beta chains sequenced from a single sample in a study of shared clonotypes between healthy human individuals. TCRdb keeps only in-frame clones here, not all; method: immunoSEQ multiplex PCR. The table lists roughly 530,000 clones, approximately 95% of them singletons. The source material was naive CD4+ T cells sorted from blood. Subset: CD45RA+ positively selected. The receptors come from a woman in her 30s in good health.

The V gene is TRBV5-5, the J gene TRBJ2-5; perhaps TRBD1 as D (5 bases). The length of the CDR3 is 15 residues. V lost 0 bases, J lost 5 bases, and 14 bases lay in between. CDR1 and CDR2 from the germline V gene are SGHKS and YYEKEE (reference sequence). CDR3 coding DNA: TGTGCCAGCAGCTTGGTTCCGGGTTCAGGGGAGACCCAGTACTTC. It codes for CASSLVPGSGETQYF.

The chain links TRBV10-3 to TRBJ2-7; D is tentatively TRBD1 or TRBD2 (6 bases each). The CDR3 extends over 15 amino acids. The V gene lost 7 bases and the J gene lost 7 bases, with 23 bases spanning the gap. Germline V gene lookup returns CDR1 ENHRY and CDR2 SYGVKD. The CDR3 DNA sequence: TGTGCCATCATTCACAGGGATCTTCTAGGGGGGGAGCAGTACTTC. Translation: CAIIHRDLLGGEQYF.

V is TRBV6-1 and J is TRBJ2-7, with 10 nucleotides matching TRBD1. The CDR3 loop spans 13 amino acids. V lost 9 bases to trimming and J lost 2 bases; unmatched junction nucleotides: 4. CDR1 and CDR2 (germline): MNHNS, SASEGT. The CDR3 DNA reads TGTGCCAGTGGGGGACAGGGGACCTACGAGCAGTACTTC. It is translated as CASGGQGTYEQYF.

The rearrangement joins TRBV7-3 to TRBJ1-5, with 10 bases identical to TRBD1. From germline, CDR1 is SGHTA and CDR2 FQGTGA. The CDR3 covers 14 residues. V was pared by 5 bases and J by 5 bases, with 3 bases of the junction left unmatched. CDR3 coding DNA: TGTGCCAGCAGCGCAGACAGGGGGCATCAGCCCCAGCATTTT. Its translation is CASSADRGHQPQHF.

This clone was detected only once. This chain uses TRBV11-2 with TRBJ2-1; 15 nucleotides line up with TRBD2. CDR1 and CDR2 from the germline V gene are SGHAT and FQNNGV. The CDR3 runs to 15 residues. With 5 bases clipped from V and 9 bases from J, the junction kept 5 bases outside the gene matches. Here the CDR3 reads CASSLGLAGGGEQFF. The CDR3 coding sequence is TGTGCCAGCAGCCTCGGACTAGCGGGAGGGGGTGAGCAGTTCTTC.

This clone was seen only once. The V and J genes are TRBV6-1 and TRBJ1-1; D gene ambiguous. Germline-derived CDR1 and CDR2 are MNHNS and SASEGT. This CDR3 has 12 residues. V shed 7 bases and J shed 2 bases, with 8 bases lying between them. The chain's CDR3 is CASNKINTEAFF. The CDR3 DNA sequence: TGTGCCAGCAACAAAATAAACACTGAAGCTTTCTTT.

V usage is TRBV28 and J usage is TRBJ1-1; weak D call: TRBD1 (5 bases). The germline V gene has CDR1 MDHEN and CDR2 SYDVKM. The CDR3 consists of 14 residues. V lost 5 bases and J lost 4, with 14 bases in between. The CDR3 here is CASSPRELGTEAFF. The CDR3, as DNA: TGTGCCAGCAGTCCCAGGGAGCTAGGCACTGAAGCTTTCTTT.

The genes are TRBV7-9 and TRBJ2-3; D remains unclear. The germline V gene has CDR1 SEHNR and CDR2 FQNEAQ (reference sequence). The CDR3 is 11 residues long. V gave up 5 bases and J gave up 4 bases, with 4 bases separating them. The chain's CDR3 is CASSPADTQYF. In DNA, the CDR3 is TGTGCCAGCAGCCCCGCAGATACGCAGTATTTT.